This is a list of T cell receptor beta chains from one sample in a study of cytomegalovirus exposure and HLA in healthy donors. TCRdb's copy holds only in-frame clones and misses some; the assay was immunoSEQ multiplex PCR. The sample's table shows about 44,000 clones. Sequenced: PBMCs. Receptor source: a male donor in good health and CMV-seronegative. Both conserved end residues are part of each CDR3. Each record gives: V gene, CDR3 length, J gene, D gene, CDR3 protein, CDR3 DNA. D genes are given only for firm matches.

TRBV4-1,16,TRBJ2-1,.,CASSQGLSGSYNEQFF,TGCGCCAGCAGCCAAGGACTTTCTGGCTCCTACAATGAGCAGTTCTTC
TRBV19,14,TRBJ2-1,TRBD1,CASSIRGQTNEQFF,TGTGCCAGTAGTATACGGGGACAGACCAATGAGCAGTTCTTC
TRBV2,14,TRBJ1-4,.,CASRGETGTEKLFF,TGTGCCAGCAGGGGAGAAACGGGTACTGAAAAACTGTTTTTT
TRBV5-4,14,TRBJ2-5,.,CASRWQGGQETQYF,TGTGCCAGCCGTTGGCAGGGGGGACAAGAGACCCAGTACTTC
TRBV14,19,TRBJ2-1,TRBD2,CASSQGPLAGGESYNEQFF,TGTGCCAGCAGCCAAGGACCACTAGCGGGAGGGGAGTCCTACAATGAGCAGTTCTTC
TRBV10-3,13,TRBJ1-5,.,CASQGEPNQPQHF,TGTGCCAGTCAAGGGGAACCCAATCAGCCCCAGCATTTT
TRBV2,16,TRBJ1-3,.,CASSETARVSGNTIYF,TGTGCCAGCAGTGAGACTGCACGGGTCTCTGGAAACACCATATATTTT
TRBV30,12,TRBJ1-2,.,CAWTARGYDYTF,TGTGCCTGGACTGCTAGGGGGTATGACTACACCTTC
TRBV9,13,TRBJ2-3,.,CASSVAGPDTQYF,TGTGCCAGCAGCGTAGCAGGCCCAGATACGCAGTATTTT
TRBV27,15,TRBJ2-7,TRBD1,CASSPRQGITYEQYF,TGTGCCAGTTCCCCTCGACAGGGAATTACCTACGAGCAGTACTTC
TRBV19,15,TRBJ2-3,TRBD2,CASSILAGGADTQYF,TGTGCCAGTAGTATCTTGGCGGGAGGGGCCGATACGCAGTATTTT
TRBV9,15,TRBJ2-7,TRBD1,CASSVLGQGSYEQYF,TGTGCCAGCAGCGTATTGGGACAGGGATCCTACGAGCAGTACTTC
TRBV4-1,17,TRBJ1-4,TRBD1,CASSQAPRTGRVEKLFF,TGCGCCAGCAGCCAAGCCCCGCGGACAGGGCGGGTGGAAAAACTGTTTTTT
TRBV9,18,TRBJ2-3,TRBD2,CASSVSPSGRARTDTQYF,TGTGCCAGCAGCGTATCCCCCAGCGGGAGGGCACGCACAGATACGCAGTATTTT
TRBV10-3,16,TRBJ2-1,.,CAISEQRVNYYNEQFF,TGTGCCATCAGTGAGCAGCGGGTAAACTATTACAATGAGCAGTTCTTC
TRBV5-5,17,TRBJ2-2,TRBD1,CASTPSLNRGGTGELFF,TGTGCCAGCACCCCGTCCCTGAACAGGGGTGGCACCGGGGAGCTGTTTTTT
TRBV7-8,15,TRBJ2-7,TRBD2,CASSPRTSGSDEQYF,TGTGCCAGCAGCCCCAGGACTAGCGGGAGTGATGAGCAGTACTTC
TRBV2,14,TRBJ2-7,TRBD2,CASGPGLAYHEQYF,TGTGCCAGCGGGCCGGGACTAGCTTACCACGAGCAGTACTTC
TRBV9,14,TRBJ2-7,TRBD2,CASSGGGATVKQYF,TGTGCCAGCAGCGGGGGAGGGGCTACAGTGAAGCAGTACTTC
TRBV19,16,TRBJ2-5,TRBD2,CASSKVGGGDSETQYF,TGTGCCAGTAGTAAGGTCGGGGGAGGGGATTCGGAGACCCAGTACTTC